This TCR beta chain was found in a study of blood T cell repertoires in COVID-19. Study overall: Some COVID-19 samples were acute and others convalescent; all came from the United States, Italy and Spain.

The CDR3 totals 13 residues. The V gene lost 2 bases and the J gene lost 7 bases, with 10 bases spanning the gap. In germline, CDR1 is SGHRS, CDR2 YFSETQ. Authors' analysis steps: Cell counts per sample came from amplifying reference gene primers. Method: immunoSEQ multiplex PCR; TCRdb's copy keeps in-frame clones and lacks some. V, J and clone size were drawn from that table, and D and trimming were deduced from the DNA. Of roughly 300,000 clones listed, about nine tenths were seen once; the top ten hold 1% to 1.3%. Categorization into cohorts depended on clinical history that participants reported. Recovered Cohort 3 donors showed two negative PCRs, clearance, or symptom resolution.

J is TRBJ2-4 and V is TRBV5-1; TRBD2 is a possible D gene (5 bases). The sample consisted of PBMCs or T cells enriched from blood (not recorded which). The clonotype was recovered from a woman between 25 and 40 years old who had recovered from COVID-19. Here the CDR3 reads CASSFEGMNIQYF. The CDR3, as DNA: TGCGCCAGCAGCTTCGAGGGAATGAACATTCAGTACTTC.